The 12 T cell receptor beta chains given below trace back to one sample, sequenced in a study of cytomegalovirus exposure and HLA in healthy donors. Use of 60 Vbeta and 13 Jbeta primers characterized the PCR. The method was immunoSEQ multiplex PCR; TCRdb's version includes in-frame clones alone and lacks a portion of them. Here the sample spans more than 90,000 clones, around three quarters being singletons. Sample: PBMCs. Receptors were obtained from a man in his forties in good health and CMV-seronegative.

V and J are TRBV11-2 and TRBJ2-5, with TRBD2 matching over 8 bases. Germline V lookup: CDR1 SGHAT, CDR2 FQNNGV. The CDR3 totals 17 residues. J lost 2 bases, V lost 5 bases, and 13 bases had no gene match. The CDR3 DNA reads TGTGCCAGCAGCCCCTACCGAAGTAGCGGGAATCAAGAGACCCAGTACTTC. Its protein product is CASSPYRSSGNQETQYF.

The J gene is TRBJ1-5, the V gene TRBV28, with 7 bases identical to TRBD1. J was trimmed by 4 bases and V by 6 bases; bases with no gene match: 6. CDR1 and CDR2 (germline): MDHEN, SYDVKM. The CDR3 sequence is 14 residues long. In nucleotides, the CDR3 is TGTGCCAGCAGCATCGGGACAGCTAATCAGCCCCAGCATTTT. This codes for CASSIGTANQPQHF.

In DNA, the CDR3 is TGTGCCAGCAGCCCCGGACTAGCGGGCCCCCAAGAGACCCAGTACTTC. Residues: CASSPGLAGPQETQYF. J is TRBJ2-5 and V is TRBV28; 11 nucleotides agree with TRBD2. The CDR3 extends over 16 amino acids. CDR1 is MDHEN, CDR2 SYDVKM, per germline. V lost 6 bases to trimming and J lost 1 base; unmatched junction nucleotides: 7.

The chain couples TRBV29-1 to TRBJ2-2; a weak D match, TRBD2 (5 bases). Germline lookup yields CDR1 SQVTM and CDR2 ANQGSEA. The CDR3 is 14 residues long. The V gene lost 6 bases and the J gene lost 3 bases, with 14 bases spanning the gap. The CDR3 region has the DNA TGCAGCGTCGGGATGACAACCCACACCGGGGAGCTGTTTTTT. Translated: CSVGMTTHTGELFF.

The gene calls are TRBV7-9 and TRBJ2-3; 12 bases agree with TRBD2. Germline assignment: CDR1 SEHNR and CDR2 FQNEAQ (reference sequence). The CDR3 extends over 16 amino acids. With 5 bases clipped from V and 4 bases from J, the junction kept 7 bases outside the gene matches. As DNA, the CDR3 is TGTGCCAGCAGCGTGGGACTAGCGGGCGGATCAGATACGCAGTATTTT. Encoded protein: CASSVGLAGGSDTQYF.

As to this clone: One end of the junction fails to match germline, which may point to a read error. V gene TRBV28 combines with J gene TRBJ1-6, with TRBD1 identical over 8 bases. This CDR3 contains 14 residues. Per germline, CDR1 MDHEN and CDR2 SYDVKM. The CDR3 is CASSPPGHRGGEGF. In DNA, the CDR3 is TGTGCCAGCAGCCCTCCGGGACACAGGGGGGGAGAGGGATTT.

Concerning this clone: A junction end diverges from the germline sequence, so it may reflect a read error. The CDR3 protein is CSSSLRAGGFTDTQYF. Here the CDR3 DNA reads TGTTCCAGCAGCTTAAGGGCGGGGGGGTTCACAGATACGCAGTATTTT. The chain links TRBV7-9 to TRBJ2-3; 9 bases fit TRBD2. The CDR3 has 16 residues. Germline CDR1 SEHNR, CDR2 FQNEAQ (reference sequence).

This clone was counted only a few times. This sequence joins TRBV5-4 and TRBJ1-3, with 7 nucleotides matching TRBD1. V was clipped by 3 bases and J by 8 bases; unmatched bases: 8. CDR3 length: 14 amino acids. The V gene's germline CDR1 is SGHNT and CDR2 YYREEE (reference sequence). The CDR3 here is CASSSGQVGHTIYF. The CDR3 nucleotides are TGTGCCAGCAGCTCAGGACAGGTCGGGCACACCATATATTTT. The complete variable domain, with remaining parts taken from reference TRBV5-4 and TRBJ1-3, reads ETGVTQSPTHLIKTRGQQVTLRCSSQSGHNTVSWYQQALGQGPQFIFQYYREEENGRGNFPPRFSGLQFPNYSSELNVNALELDDSALYLCASSSGQVGHTIYFGEGSWLTVV.

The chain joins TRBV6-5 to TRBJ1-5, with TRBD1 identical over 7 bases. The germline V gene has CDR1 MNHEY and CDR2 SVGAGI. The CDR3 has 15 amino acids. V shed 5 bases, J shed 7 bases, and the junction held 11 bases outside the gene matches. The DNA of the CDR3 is TGTGCCAGCAGTAGGCGACAGGGTGATAGACAGCCCCAGCATTTT. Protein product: CASSRRQGDRQPQHF.

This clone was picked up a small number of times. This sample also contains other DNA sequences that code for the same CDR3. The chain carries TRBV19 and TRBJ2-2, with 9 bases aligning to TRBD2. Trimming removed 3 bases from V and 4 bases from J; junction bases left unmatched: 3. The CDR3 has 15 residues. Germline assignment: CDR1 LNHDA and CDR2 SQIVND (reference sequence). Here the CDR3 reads CASSIGGGATGELFF. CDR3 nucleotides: TGTGCCAGTAGTATCGGCGGGGGGGCCACCGGGGAGCTGTTTTTT.

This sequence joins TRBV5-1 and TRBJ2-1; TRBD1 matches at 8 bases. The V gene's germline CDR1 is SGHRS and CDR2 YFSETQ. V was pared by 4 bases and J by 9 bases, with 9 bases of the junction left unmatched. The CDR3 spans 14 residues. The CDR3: CASSPGQGASEQFF. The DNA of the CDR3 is TGCGCCAGCAGCCCTGGGCAGGGGGCGAGTGAGCAGTTCTTC. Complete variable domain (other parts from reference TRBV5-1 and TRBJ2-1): KAGVTQTPRYLIKTRGQQVTLSCSPISGHRSVSWYQQTPGQGLQFLFEYFSETQRNKGNFPGRFSGRQFSNSRSEMNVSTLELGDSALYLCASSPGQGASEQFFGPGTRLTVL.

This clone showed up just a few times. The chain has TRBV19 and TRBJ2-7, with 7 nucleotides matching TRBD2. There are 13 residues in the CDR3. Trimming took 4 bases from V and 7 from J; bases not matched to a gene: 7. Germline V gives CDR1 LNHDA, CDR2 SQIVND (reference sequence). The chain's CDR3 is CASSTRTRNEQYF. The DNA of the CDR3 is TGTGCCAGTAGTACCCGGACTAGAAATGAGCAGTACTTC.